This TCR beta chain stems from a study of cytomegalovirus exposure and HLA in healthy donors. Study results and caveats: Looking again later, the authors saw that most CMV-associated TCR beta chains seemed HLA-restricted. Reportedly, HLA-A and HLA-B alleles of most subjects were accurately predicted from TCR beta. Association of a missense DCLRE1C variant with TCR beta V- and J-gene trimming was reported in a later analysis.

Healthy bone marrow donors formed the donor group. Comments on this clone: Its target is unknown.

Researchers ran the PCR with 60 Vbeta and 13 Jbeta primers. TCRdb's copy holds only in-frame clones and misses some; the assay was immunoSEQ multiplex PCR. This sample's table has more than 50,000 clones. CDR3 length: 16 amino acids. Germline CDR1 SGHNT, CDR2 YYREEE (reference sequence). V lost 0 bases and J lost 4; bases outside the gene matches: 8. This clonotype originated in a man in his fifties or sixties in good health and CMV-seropositive. Sequencing was done on a sample of PBMCs. The rearrangement joins TRBV5-4 to TRBJ2-5, with 8 nucleotides matching TRBD1. The CDR3 sequence is CASSLGVDRVGETQYF. The CDR3 DNA sequence: TGTGCCAGCAGCTTGGGGGTGGACAGGGTAGGAGAGACCCAGTACTTC.